This entry is about one TCR beta chain. Its binding antigen is unknown. Base quality data are lacking; no much larger clone is found one base away. TCRbeta CDR3 sequencing was performed on sorted unstimulated T cells and on proliferating T cells recovered from mixed lymphocyte reactions. Fresh whole blood from over 8 HLA-typed healthy donors was used to isolate PBMCs. To map where alloreactive clones came from, unstimulated CD4+ regulatory T cells were FACS-sorted. V is cut by 7 bases and J by 4 bases, and the space between the germline ends is 12 bases. The germline V gene encodes CDR1 SGHRS and CDR2 YFSETQ. The CDR3 runs 13 residues from the cysteine to the phenylalanine. Only the CDR3 DNA is retained, 39 bases long and in frame from the first base. Libraries were built with the immunoSEQ multiplex PCR assay. Each sample had 90,000 to 100,000 TCR templates assayed by the deep sequencing platform. Genomic DNA extracted from sorted T cells was used for TCRbeta CDR3 sequencing. The authors' pipeline ran thus. Clonal analysis of TCRbeta CDR3 data was done in the R programming language. Alloreactive CD4+ and CD8+ clones were identified by comparing unstimulated samples to CFSE-low samples taken after the reaction. Regulatory or non-regulatory origin was assigned to alloreactive CD4+ clones by matching of sequences to sorted unstimulated Treg and non-Treg repertoires. TCRdb took over this immuneACCESS table, retaining in-frame rearrangements with V and J assigned. Such tables are incomplete; in checked studies, under half of the missing clones stem from an unresolved V gene, and the remainder is unexplained. That table gives V, J and clone size, and the DNA gave D and trimming. The sample contains nearly 85,000 clones, about 87% of them found a single time. Together, the top ten hold 1.5% to 1.7% of the sample.

The entry originates in a study of siplizumab effects on memory and regulatory T cells (dated by TCRdb to about 2019). In terms of the full investigation: The study looked at the effect of siplizumab, an anti-CD2 antibody, on alloreactive T-cell subsets in allogeneic mixed lymphocyte reactions made from human PBMCs. Study-wide findings and limitations: Among mappable alloreactive CD4+ clones, an average Treg-derived fraction of over 60% was observed with siplizumab, compared with 25% to 30% in control reactions. Roughly 80-97% of proliferating CD4+ or CD8+ clones could not be assigned a naive or memory phenotype. Siplizumab significantly lowered the cumulative frequency of alloreactive sequences that could be traced to unstimulated CD4+ memory T cells. Sequences below about 10^-5 frequency were poorly captured, so only a minor fraction of alloreactive clones could be mapped to unstimulated subsets. Compared with memory T cells, unstimulated naive T cells appeared more diverse, and naive cells seemed to make a substantial contribution to the alloresponse. No functional confirmation was obtained for the suppressive function of proliferating Tregs from siplizumab cultures.

The material sequenced was Tregs sorted from blood. This sequence was found in a human donor in good health. The chain links TRBV5-1 with TRBJ1-5, with the identity of the D gene unclear. The sequence in DNA is TGCGCCAGCTCATCCGGGCCGAATCAGCCCCAGCATTTT. Translated, this gives CASSSGPNQPQHF.